The 14 T cell receptor beta chains in this list originate from one sample, sequenced in a study of long-term antiretroviral therapy in people with HIV. Run at survey level, the immunoSEQ assay was version v3.0. Clones were sequenced by immunoSEQ multiplex PCR, and TCRdb holds only the in-frame ones, with some missing. Among about 15,000 clones listed, around nine tenths were seen once. The source was unsorted PBMCs, collected 0.3 years after starting antiretroviral therapy. These receptor sequences come from a man between 60 and 75 years old with HIV.

This chain uses TRBV4-3 with TRBJ2-4, with 7 bases identical to TRBD1. The CDR3 spans 15 residues. Germline values: CDR1 LGHNA, CDR2 YSLEER. The J segment lost 8 bases and the V segment lost 1 base, leaving 8 bases of the junction unmatched. CDR3 DNA sequence: TGCGCCAGCAGCCAAGTACAGGGGCCCGCTTACATTCAGTACTTC. The encoded protein is CASSQVQGPAYIQYF.

V gene TRBV5-1 combines with J gene TRBJ2-5; tentatively, D is TRBD2 (6 bases). CDR1 is SGHRS and CDR2 is YFSETQ in the germline V gene. This CDR3 has 16 residues. V was cut by 0 bases and J by 1 base, with 13 bases left in between. The CDR3 DNA sequence: TGCGCCAGCAGCTTGGACCCAGCGGGTCTCCAAGAGACCCAGTACTTC. This translates into CASSLDPAGLQETQYF.

The chain couples TRBV6-5 to TRBJ2-7, with TRBD1 matching over 7 bases. Trimming at V came to 6 bases and at J to 0 bases, leaving 2 bases not matched to a gene. This CDR3 comprises 13 residues. Germline CDR1 MNHEY, CDR2 SVGAGI. The CDR3, as DNA: TGTGCCAGCAGACGACAGGGCTCCTACGAGCAGTACTTC. Translating it yields CASRRQGSYEQYF.

The chain combines TRBV30 with TRBJ2-1; D is unclear. The CDR3 covers 15 residues. Germline values: CDR1 GTSNPN, CDR2 SVGIG (reference sequence). The V end lost 2 bases, the J end lost 5 bases, and 16 bases lay between the germline ends. CDR3: CAWSLKGQLNNEQFF. In DNA form, the CDR3 reads TGTGCCTGGAGTCTAAAAGGGCAGTTGAACAATGAGCAGTTCTTC.

V gene TRBV5-1 combines with J gene TRBJ2-6; D perhaps matches TRBD2 (7 bases). This CDR3 has 15 residues. V was cut by 7 bases and J by 0 bases, with 11 bases left in between. Germline CDR1 and CDR2: SGHRS and YFSETQ. The CDR3 bases are TGCGCCAGCGAGGGGGGGAACTCTGGGGCCAACGTCCTGACTTTC. This gives the protein CASEGGNSGANVLTF.

This clone was seen once. The V call is TRBV6-5, the J call TRBJ2-7, with 7 bases that match TRBD2. This CDR3 region has 15 residues. After removal of 0 bases from V and 3 bases from J, the junction contained 5 bases not matched to a gene. The germline V gene encodes CDR1 MNHEY and CDR2 SVGAGI. The CDR3 nucleotides read TGTGCCAGCAGTTACTCCGGGCTAGCGGACTACGAGCAGTACTTC. It yields the protein CASSYSGLADYEQYF.

The rearrangement links TRBV7-7 to TRBJ2-2; D is perhaps TRBD1 (8 bases). The CDR3 runs 16 residues. Trimming pared 4 bases from V and 5 bases from J, leaving 17 bases between. Germline CDR1 and CDR2: SSHAT and FNYEAQ (reference sequence). The DNA of the CDR3 is TGTGCCAGCAGCTCAAGACAGGGGAGGGGTACCGGGGAGCTGTTTTTT. Residues: CASSSRQGRGTGELFF. The full variable domain, with the rest looked up from reference TRBV7-7 and TRBJ2-2, is GAGVSQSPRYKVTKRGQDVTLRCDPISSHATLYWYQQALGQGPEFLTYFNYEAQPDKSGLPSDRFSAERPEGSISTLTIQRTEQRDSAMYRCASSSRQGRGTGELFFGEGSRLTVL.

The chain recombines TRBV4-2 with TRBJ2-5, with TRBD1 matching 11 bases. Germline V gene lookup returns CDR1 LGHNA and CDR2 YNFKEQ. V lost 4 bases to trimming and J lost 7 bases; unmatched junction nucleotides: 8. CDR3 length equals 15 residues. CDR3 region: CASSRPGQGDGTQYF. The CDR3 nucleotides read TGTGCCAGCAGCCGCCCGGGACAGGGGGATGGGACCCAGTACTTC.

This sequence joins TRBV4-2 and TRBJ2-5; D gene uncertain. The ends were cut back, 2 bases at V and 4 bases at J, with 8 bases in the middle. This CDR3 contains 13 residues. Germline CDR1 and CDR2: LGHNA and YNFKEQ. The CDR3 loop reads CASSQSRGETQYF. DNA of the CDR3: TGTGCCAGCAGCCAATCTAGAGGAGAGACCCAGTACTTC.

This chain connects TRBV5-1 to TRBJ1-2; D is unresolved. V shed 0 bases and J shed 0 bases, with 12 bases lying between them. CDR1 is SGHRS and CDR2 is YFSETQ in the germline V gene. This CDR3 has 16 residues. The CDR3 sequence: CASSLAAETSNYGYTF. Written as DNA, the CDR3 is TGCGCCAGCAGCTTGGCGGCAGAGACGTCTAACTATGGCTACACCTTC.

The rearrangement joins TRBV5-1 to TRBJ2-1; 8 bases are a match to TRBD2. The ends lost 0 bases at V and 1 base at J; junction bases unmatched: 6. Germline values: CDR1 SGHRS, CDR2 YFSETQ. The CDR3 spans 17 residues. The CDR3, as DNA: TGCGCCAGCAGCTTGGGGGCCGGGGGGGGATCCTACAATGAGCAGTTCTTC. It encodes CASSLGAGGGSYNEQFF.

The gene calls are TRBV5-1 and TRBJ2-3; 8 bases fit TRBD1. The CDR3 sequence is 15 residues long. Germline CDR1 SGHRS, CDR2 YFSETQ. The junction had 4 bases not matched to a gene; V was cut back by 3 bases and J by 1 base. In DNA form, the CDR3 reads TGCGCCAGCAGCTCGCAGGGGGCCGGCACAGATACGCAGTATTTT. Its protein product is CASSSQGAGTDTQYF.

The V call is TRBV6-5, the J call TRBJ2-3; 7 positions match TRBD1. Germline lookup yields CDR1 MNHEY and CDR2 SVGAGI. The V gene end was trimmed by 2 bases and the J gene end by 2 bases; junction bases not matched to a gene: 7. The CDR3 consists of 16 residues. The CDR3 region has the DNA TGTGCCAGCAGTTACCAGACAGGGAGAAACACAGATACGCAGTATTTT. Protein sequence: CASSYQTGRNTDTQYF.

The rearrangement joins TRBV9 to TRBJ2-7; 10 nucleotides line up with TRBD2. Unmatched junction bases numbered 7, after V lost 1 base and J lost 0 bases. CDR3 length: 17 amino acids. Germline lookup yields CDR1 SGDLS and CDR2 YYNGEE. The CDR3 sequence is CASSVRETSGFSYEQYF. CDR3 coding DNA: TGTGCCAGCAGCGTACGGGAGACTAGCGGGTTCTCCTACGAGCAGTACTTC. The complete variable domain, with remaining parts taken from reference TRBV9 and TRBJ2-7, reads DSGVTQTPKHLITATGQRVTLRCSPRSGDLSVYWYQQSLDQGLQFLIQYYNGEERAKGNILERFSAQQFPDLHSELNLSSLELGDSALYFCASSVRETSGFSYEQYFGPGTRLTVT.